This T cell receptor (beta chain) appears in the sequencing data of a study of T-cell reconstitution after alpha-beta-depleted transplantation in children. Germline CDR1 is SGHRS and CDR2 is YFSETQ. This CDR3 comprises 15 residues. V was cut by 3 bases and J by 6 bases, with 19 bases left in between. The table lists this clonotype with many counts. Construction of the TCRbeta library involved unique molecular identifiers. Using its own MiXCR run on the PCR reads, TCRdb lists one record per CDR3 protein. Of 60,000 to 80,000 distinct CDR3 sequences listed, about 6.7% are singletons. V gene TRBV5-1 combines with J gene TRBJ2-7; D tentatively reads TRBD1 or TRBD2 (6 bases each). The source was PBMCs from the stem cell graft donor, collected from the stem cell graft. The clonotype was recovered from a human donor who donated a stem cell graft to a child with acute lymphoblastic leukemia. The CDR3 sequence: CASSSSGTGGVEQYF. CDR3 nucleotide sequence: TGCGCCAGCAGCTCGTCCGGGACTGGGGGCGTCGAGCAGTACTTC. Supplemented by reference TRBV5-1 and TRBJ2-7, the full variable domain reads KAGVTQTPRYLIKTRGQQVTLSCSPISGHRSVSWYQQTPGQGLQFLFEYFSETQRNKGNFPGRFSGRQFSNSRSEMNVSTLELGDSALYLCASSSSGTGGVEQYFGPGTRLTVT.